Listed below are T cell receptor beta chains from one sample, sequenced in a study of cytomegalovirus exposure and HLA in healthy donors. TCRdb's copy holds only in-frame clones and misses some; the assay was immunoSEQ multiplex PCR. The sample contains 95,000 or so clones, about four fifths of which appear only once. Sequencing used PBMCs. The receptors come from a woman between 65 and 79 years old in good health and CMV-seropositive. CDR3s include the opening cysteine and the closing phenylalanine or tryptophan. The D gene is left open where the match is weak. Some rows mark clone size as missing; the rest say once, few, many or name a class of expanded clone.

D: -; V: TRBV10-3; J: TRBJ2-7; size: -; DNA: TGTCCGCACAGGAACCCCTCCTACGAGCAGTACTTC; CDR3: CPHRNPSYEQYF
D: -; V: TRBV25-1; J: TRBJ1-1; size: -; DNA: TGTGCCAGCAGTGAACATCTTATCACAGGGCTAGGAGACGGAGCCTTCTTT; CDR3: CASSEHLITGLGDGAFF
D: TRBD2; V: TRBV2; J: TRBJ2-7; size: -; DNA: TGTGCCAGCAGGCTCGAGGGGATTAGCGGGAGCATGGACGAGCAGTACTTC; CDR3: CASRLEGISGSMDEQYF
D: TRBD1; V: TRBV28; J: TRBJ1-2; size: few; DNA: TGTGCCAGCAGTTTTGGGACAGTTCTTGGCCACACCTTC; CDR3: CASSFGTVLGHTF
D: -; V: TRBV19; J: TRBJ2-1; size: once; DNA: TGTGCCAGTATTCCAAGGACTGGAGAGCGGTTCTTC; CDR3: CASIPRTGERFF
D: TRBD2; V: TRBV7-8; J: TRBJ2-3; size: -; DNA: TGTGCCAGCAGCTCCGGTCTAGCGGGAGAGTGGGGCACAGATACGCAGTATTTT; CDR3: CASSSGLAGEWGTDTQYF
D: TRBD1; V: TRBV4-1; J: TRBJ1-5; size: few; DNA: TGCGCCAGCAGCCACCACAGGGGGTGGAATCAGCCCCAGCATTTT; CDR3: CASSHHRGWNQPQHF
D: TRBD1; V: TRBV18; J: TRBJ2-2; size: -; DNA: TGTGCCAGCTCACCGGGACAGGGACAAACCGGGGAGCTGTTTTTT; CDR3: CASSPGQGQTGELFF
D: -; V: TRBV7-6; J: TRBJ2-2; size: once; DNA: TGTGCCAGCAGCTTTGGGGCAGGGTCTATCGGGGAGCTGTTTTTT; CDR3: CASSFGAGSIGELFF
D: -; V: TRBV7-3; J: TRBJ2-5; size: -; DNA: TGTGCCAGCAGCCCCGACGGGGCGGGGAAGACCCAGTACTTC; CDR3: CASSPDGAGKTQYF
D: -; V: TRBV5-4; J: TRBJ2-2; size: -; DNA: TGTGCCAGCAGCTTGGGACAGAGCAACACCGGGGAGCTGTTTTTT; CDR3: CASSLGQSNTGELFF
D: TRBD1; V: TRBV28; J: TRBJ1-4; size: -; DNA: TGTGCCAGCATCGGGACAGGGGTACTAGTGGGCGAAAAACTGTTTTTT; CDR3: CASIGTGVLVGEKLFF
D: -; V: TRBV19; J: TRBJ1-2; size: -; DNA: TGTGCCAGTAGTATTGACTCCATAGGAGAAATGGGCTACACCTTC; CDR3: CASSIDSIGEMGYTF
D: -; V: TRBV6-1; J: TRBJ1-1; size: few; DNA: TGTGCCAGCAGTGAAATTGTAAACACTGAAGCTTTCTTT; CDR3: CASSEIVNTEAFF
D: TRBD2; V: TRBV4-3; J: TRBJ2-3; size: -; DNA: TGCGCCAGCAGCCAAGATGGTGGACGGGGGGCAGATACGCAGTATTTT; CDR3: CASSQDGGRGADTQYF